This is a list of T cell receptor beta chains from one sample in a study of blood T cell repertoires in COVID-19. Libraries were prepared by immunoSEQ multiplex PCR; TCRdb keeps only in-frame clonotypes and omits some of them. The sample shows around 120,000 clones, over 75% of them seen only once. Sequenced input: peripheral blood. The receptor set was obtained from a man aged 45-65 years with acute or convalescent COVID-19. Each CDR3 is given without its conserved first and last residue. D genes are given only for firm matches.

TRBD2,TRBV9,ASSVRAGGENEQF
-,TRBV6-1,ASSEAIGRSYEQY
TRBD1,TRBV29-1,SAGQGVYGYT
TRBD1,TRBV6-1,ASSDWAGGTGNEQF
-,TRBV4-2,ASSQAQGPGNTIY
TRBD1,TRBV7-9,ASSAGQGASPLH
TRBD1,TRBV29-1,SVRGQGYT
-,TRBV3-1/TRBV3-2,ASSQDLAVNYGYT
-,TRBV30,AWRNTASGGYT
-,TRBV11-3,ASSLVAGSYEQY
TRBD1,TRBV11-2,ASSFWTGDRMNTEAF
-,TRBV2,ASIGPRVNEKLF
TRBD2,TRBV11-3,ASSPGLPYEQY
-,TRBV4-1,ASSQEGTGTFTYSPLH
TRBD2,TRBV19,ASSLAGEDIQY
TRBD1,TRBV30,AWSHLGTGRGETQY
TRBD2,TRBV7-2,ASSRKRLAGVSYNEQF
TRBD1,TRBV7-9,ASSRSPGQGIAGYT
-,TRBV19,ASTPWGGSNQPQH
-,TRBV19,ASSIRGVGTEAF
-,TRBV18,ASSPLGATGYT
TRBD2,TRBV7-2,ASSLVGLASDTQY
-,TRBV14,ASSQEYVGLNTGELF
-,TRBV28,ASSRRVNQPQH
-,TRBV19,ASSSLRSSYEQY
-,TRBV6-1,ASSAASWGGTLYEQY
-,TRBV20-1,SASPQRGGIGSPLH
TRBD2,TRBV7-2,ASSSWSSGGEQF
TRBD1,TRBV6-4,ASSERGTGGEQF
TRBD1,TRBV19,ASSKGQGQPYGYT
TRBD1,TRBV24-1,ATQRDRYQPQH
TRBD1,TRBV7-9,ASSIRQGEQY
-,TRBV4-1,ASSQASGTPNEKLF
-,TRBV4-3,ASSQVIAGEQF
-,TRBV5-4,ASSFPTLQGGTQY
TRBD1,TRBV18,ASGQVLGLSGNTIY
TRBD2,TRBV9,ASGTSGTETQY
-,TRBV3-1/TRBV3-2,ASSQDGGNQPQH
-,TRBV12-1,ASSPRIAGAILRTDTQY
TRBD2,TRBV7-2,ASSSPSGGSYNEQF
TRBD1,TRBV3-1/TRBV3-2,ASSQVQQGGETQY
TRBD1,TRBV2,ASSANRGDTQY